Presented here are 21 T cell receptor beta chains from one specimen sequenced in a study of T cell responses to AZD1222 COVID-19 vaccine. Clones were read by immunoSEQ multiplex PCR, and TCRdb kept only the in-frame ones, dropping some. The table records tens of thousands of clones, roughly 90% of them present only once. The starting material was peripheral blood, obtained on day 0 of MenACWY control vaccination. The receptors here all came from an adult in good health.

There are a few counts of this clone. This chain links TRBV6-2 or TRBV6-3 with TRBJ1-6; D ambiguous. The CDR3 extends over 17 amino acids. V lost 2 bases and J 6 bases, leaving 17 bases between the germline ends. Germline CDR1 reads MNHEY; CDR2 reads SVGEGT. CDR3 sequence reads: CASSYLAIGRLNSPLHF. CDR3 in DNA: TGTGCCAGCAGTTACCTCGCCATTGGACGGCTTAATTCACCCCTCCACTTT.

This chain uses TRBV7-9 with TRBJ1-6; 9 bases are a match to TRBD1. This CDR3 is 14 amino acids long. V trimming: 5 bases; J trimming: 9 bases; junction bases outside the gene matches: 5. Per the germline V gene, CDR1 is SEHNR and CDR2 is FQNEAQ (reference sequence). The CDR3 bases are TGTGCCAGCAGCCGACAGGGGGATGGTTCACCCCTCCACTTT. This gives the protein CASSRQGDGSPLHF.

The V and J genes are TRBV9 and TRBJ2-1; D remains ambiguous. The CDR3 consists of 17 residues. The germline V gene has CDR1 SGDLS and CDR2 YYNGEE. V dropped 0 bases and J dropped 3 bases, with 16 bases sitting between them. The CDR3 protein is CASSVDLETRLYNEQFF. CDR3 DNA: TGTGCCAGCAGCGTAGACTTGGAGACGAGGCTCTACAATGAGCAGTTCTTC. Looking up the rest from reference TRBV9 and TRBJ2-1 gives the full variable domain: DSGVTQTPKHLITATGQRVTLRCSPRSGDLSVYWYQQSLDQGLQFLIQYYNGEERAKGNILERFSAQQFPDLHSELNLSSLELGDSALYFCASSVDLETRLYNEQFFGPGTRLTVL.

CDR3 nucleotides: TGCGCCAGCAGCCAAGTCGGGGGCGGTCACTATGGCTACACCTTC. Translated, it gives CASSQVGGGHYGYTF. V usage is TRBV4-3 and J usage is TRBJ1-2, with a tentative D call TRBD1 (6 bases). The ends were cut back, 1 base at V and 3 bases at J, with 12 bases in the middle. Germline CDR1 LGHNA, CDR2 YSLEER. The CDR3 consists of 15 residues.

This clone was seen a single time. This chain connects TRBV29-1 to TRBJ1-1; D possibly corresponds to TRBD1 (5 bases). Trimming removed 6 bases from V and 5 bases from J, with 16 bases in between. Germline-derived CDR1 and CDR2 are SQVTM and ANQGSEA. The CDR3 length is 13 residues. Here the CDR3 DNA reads TGCAGCGTGGGATCGGCAGGGAATACTGAAGCTTTCTTT. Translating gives CSVGSAGNTEAFF.

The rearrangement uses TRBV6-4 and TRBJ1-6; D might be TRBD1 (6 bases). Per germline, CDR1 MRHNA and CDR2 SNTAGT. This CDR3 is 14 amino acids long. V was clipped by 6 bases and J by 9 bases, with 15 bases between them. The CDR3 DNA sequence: TGTGCCAGCAGATCCTCAGGGGTCGGTTCACCCCTCCACTTT. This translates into CASRSSGVGSPLHF.

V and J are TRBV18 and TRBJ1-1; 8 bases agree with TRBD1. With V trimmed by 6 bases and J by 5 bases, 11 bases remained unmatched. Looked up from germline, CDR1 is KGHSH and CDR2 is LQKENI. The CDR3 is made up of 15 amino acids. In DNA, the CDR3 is TGTGCCAGCTCGCCCCCCGGGACAGGTGCAACTGAAGCTTTCTTT. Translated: CASSPPGTGATEAFF. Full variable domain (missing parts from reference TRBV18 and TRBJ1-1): NAGVMQNPRHLVRRRGQEARLRCSPMKGHSHVYWYRQLPEEGLKFMVYLQKENIIDESGMPKERFSAEFPKEGPSILRIQQVVRGDSAAYFCASSPPGTGATEAFFGQGTRLTVV.

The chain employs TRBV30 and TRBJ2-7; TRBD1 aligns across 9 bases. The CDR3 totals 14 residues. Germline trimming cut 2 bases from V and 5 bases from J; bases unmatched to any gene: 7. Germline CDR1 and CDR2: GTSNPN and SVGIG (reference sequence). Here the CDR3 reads CAWSKTGGGDEQYF. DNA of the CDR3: TGTGCCTGGAGTAAGACAGGGGGAGGAGACGAGCAGTACTTC.

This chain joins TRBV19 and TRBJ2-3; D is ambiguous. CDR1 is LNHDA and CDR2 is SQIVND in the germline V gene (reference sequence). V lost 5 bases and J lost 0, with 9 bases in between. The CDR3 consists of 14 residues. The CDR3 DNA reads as TGTGCCAGTAGTGCTCTATCTAGCACAGATACGCAGTATTTT. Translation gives CASSALSSTDTQYF.

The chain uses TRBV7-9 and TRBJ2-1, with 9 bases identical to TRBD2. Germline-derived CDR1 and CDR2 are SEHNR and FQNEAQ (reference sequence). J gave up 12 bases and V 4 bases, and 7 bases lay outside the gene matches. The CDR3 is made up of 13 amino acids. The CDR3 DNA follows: TGTGCCAGCAGCTCAGTTAGCGGGGGTGGGCAGTTCTTC. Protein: CASSSVSGGGQFF.

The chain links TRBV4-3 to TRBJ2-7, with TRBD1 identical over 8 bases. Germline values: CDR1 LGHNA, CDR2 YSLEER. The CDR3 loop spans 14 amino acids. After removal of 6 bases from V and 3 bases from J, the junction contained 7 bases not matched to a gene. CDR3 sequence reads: CASSRNGQGYEQYF. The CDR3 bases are TGCGCCAGCAGTCGAAACGGACAGGGCTACGAGCAGTACTTC.

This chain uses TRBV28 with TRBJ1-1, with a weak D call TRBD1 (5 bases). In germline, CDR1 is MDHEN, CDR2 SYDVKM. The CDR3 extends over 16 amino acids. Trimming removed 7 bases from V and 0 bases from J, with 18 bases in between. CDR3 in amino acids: CASTTTRQPLNTEAFF. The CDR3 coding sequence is TGTGCCAGCACTACTACACGACAGCCCTTGAACACTGAAGCTTTCTTT.

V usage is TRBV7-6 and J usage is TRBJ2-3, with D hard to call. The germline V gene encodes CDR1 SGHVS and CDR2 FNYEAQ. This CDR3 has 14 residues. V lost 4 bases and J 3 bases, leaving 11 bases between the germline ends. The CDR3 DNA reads TGTGCCAGCAGCTCAGGCCAGGTAACAGATACGCAGTATTTT. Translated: CASSSGQVTDTQYF. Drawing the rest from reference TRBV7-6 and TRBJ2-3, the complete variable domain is GAGVSQSPRYKVTKRGQDVALRCDPISGHVSLYWYRQALGQGPEFLTYFNYEAQQDKSGLPNDRFSAERPEGSISTLTIQRTEQRDSAMYRCASSSGQVTDTQYFGPGTRLTVL.

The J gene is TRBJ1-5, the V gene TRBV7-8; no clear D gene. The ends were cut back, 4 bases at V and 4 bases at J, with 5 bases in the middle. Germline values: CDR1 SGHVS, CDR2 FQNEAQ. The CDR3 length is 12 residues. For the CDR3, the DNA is TGTGCCAGCAGCTCTGGGAATCAGCCCCAGCATTTT. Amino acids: CASSSGNQPQHF.

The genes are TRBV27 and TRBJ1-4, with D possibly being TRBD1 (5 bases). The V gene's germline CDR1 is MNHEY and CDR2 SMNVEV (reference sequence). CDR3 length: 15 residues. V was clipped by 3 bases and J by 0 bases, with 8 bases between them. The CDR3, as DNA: TGTGCCAGCAGTTTTCTGGGGGCAACTAATGAAAAACTGTTTTTT. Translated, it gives CASSFLGATNEKLFF.

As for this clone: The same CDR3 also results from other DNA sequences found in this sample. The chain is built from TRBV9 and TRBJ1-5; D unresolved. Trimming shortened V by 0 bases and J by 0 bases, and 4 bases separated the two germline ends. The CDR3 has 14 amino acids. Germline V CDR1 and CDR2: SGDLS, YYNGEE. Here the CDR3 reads CASSVGSSNQPQHF. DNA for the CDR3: TGTGCCAGCAGCGTAGGGAGTAGCAATCAGCCCCAGCATTTT.

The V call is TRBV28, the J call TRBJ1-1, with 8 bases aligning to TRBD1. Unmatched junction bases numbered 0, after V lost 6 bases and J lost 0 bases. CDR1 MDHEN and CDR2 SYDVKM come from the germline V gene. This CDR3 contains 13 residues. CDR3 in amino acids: CASRGQVNTEAFF. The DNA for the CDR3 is TGTGCCAGCAGGGGACAGGTGAACACTGAAGCTTTCTTT.

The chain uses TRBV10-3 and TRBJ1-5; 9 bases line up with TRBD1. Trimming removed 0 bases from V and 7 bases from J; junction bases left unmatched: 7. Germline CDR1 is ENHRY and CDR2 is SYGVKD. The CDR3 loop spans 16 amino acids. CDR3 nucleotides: TGTGCCATCAGTGAGTCGGGGACAGGGCTGGGCCAGCCCCAGCATTTT. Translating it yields CAISESGTGLGQPQHF.

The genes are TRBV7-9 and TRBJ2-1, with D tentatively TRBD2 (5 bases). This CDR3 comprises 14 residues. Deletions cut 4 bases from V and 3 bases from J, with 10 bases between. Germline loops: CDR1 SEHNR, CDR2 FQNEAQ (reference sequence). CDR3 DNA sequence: TGTGCCAGCAGCTCGAGCGGTCACTACAATGAGCAGTTCTTC. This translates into CASSSSGHYNEQFF. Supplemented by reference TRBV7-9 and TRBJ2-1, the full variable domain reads DTGVSQNPRHKITKRGQNVTFRCDPISEHNRLYWYRQTLGQGPEFLTYFQNEAQLEKSRLLSDRFSAERPKGSFSTLEIQRTEQGDSAMYLCASSSSGHYNEQFFGPGTRLTVL.

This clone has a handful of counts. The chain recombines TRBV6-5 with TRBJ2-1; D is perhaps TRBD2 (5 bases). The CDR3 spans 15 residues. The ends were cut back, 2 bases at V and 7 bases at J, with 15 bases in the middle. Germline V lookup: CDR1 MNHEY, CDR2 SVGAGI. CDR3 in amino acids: CASSYDGDPWNEQFF. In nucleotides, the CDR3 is TGTGCCAGCAGTTACGACGGGGATCCATGGAATGAGCAGTTCTTC.

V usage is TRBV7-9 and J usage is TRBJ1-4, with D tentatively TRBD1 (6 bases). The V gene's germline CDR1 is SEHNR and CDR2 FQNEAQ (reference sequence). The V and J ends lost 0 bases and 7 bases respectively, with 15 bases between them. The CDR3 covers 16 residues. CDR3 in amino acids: CASSLAGLKGGEKLFF. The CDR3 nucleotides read TGTGCCAGCAGCTTAGCCGGACTCAAGGGGGGTGAAAAACTGTTTTTT.